This TCR beta chain was documented in a study of blood T cells in healthy people across ages. The germline V gene encodes CDR1 MNHNY and CDR2 SVGAGI (reference sequence). There are 15 residues in the CDR3. V was cut by 8 bases and J by 3 bases, with 17 bases left in between. Combining a sample-barcoded 5' primer with a J-beta primer mix, a second PCR ran for roughly 7 to 12 cycles. Every sample returned 2.5 million or more CDR3-containing paired-end reads. TCRdb recomputed calls from the 5' RACE reads with MiXCR, one row per CDR3 protein. The repertoire holds about 800,000 distinct CDR3 sequences, with 25% as singletons. This same sample was also part of a study on T cells of mothers and their children. That report adds: Barcodes and 2-4 random nucleotides were added by M1S in the second PCR.

V usage is TRBV6-6 and J usage is TRBJ2-1; weak D call: TRBD2 (6 bases). The sequence derives from a boy aged 5-17 years in good health. The sample comprised blood. This chain's CDR3 is CASLGSGADYNEQFF. Here the CDR3 DNA reads TGTGCCAGCCTGGGATCGGGAGCCGACTACAATGAGCAGTTCTTC.